This TCR beta chain stems from a study of blood T cell repertoires in COVID-19. Study in general: Donors in the United States, Italy and Spain gave samples during acute or convalescent COVID-19. T cells, B-cell-depleted T cells, or PBMCs supplied cDNA or gDNA.

Patients in Seattle were enrolled during active infection, then followed longitudinally. Authors' processing steps: The authors estimated nucleated cell counts from reference gene primer amplification. TCRdb's table, derived via immunoSEQ multiplex PCR, lists solely in-frame clones and lacks some. The DNA was the basis for D and trimming; V, J and clone size are from that table. Found here are fewer than 70,000 clones, 60% to 85% of them singletons; the top ten hold more than 15%. Germline values: CDR1 SGHTS, CDR2 YDEGEE. This CDR3 is 15 amino acids long. The V and J ends lost 4 bases and 10 bases, in that order; junction bases with no gene match: 10.

The material sequenced was peripheral blood. The chain couples TRBV5-8 to TRBJ2-1, with 11 bases that match TRBD1. The receptor was isolated from a man aged 25-45 years with COVID-19, enrolled during active disease. The CDR3 reads CASSPTPDRGREQFF. Written as DNA, the CDR3 is TGTGCCAGCAGCCCAACCCCGGACAGGGGGCGAGAGCAGTTCTTC.